The T cell receptor (beta chain) under discussion was sequenced for a study of blood T cell repertoires in COVID-19 (dated by TCRdb to about 2020). The study in broad terms: Collaborator samples came from the United States, Italy and Spain and covered acute and convalescent phases of COVID-19. The prospective study material was composed of cDNA or gDNA derived from T cells, B-cell-depleted T cells, or PBMCs. Subjects who had been exposed to COVID-19, were actively infected with it, or had recovered from it provided the deeply sampled blood TCRbeta repertoires that made up the dataset. The repertoires were released in a freely available public database intended as a resource for research on the immune response to SARS-CoV-2. Samples were obtained from the ongoing ImmuneRACE study (first 160 participants) and from 1,000 to 1,500 subjects provided by 6 global collaborators. A de-identified subject ID, COVID-19 status, age in years and sex were almost always included in the sample metadata. HLA class I and class II types, where available, came from metadata supplied by the sample provider rather than from assay-based typing. General study outcomes and caveats: The amount of clinical and demographic metadata varied by source and participant and was provided uncurated.

For this clone: Its specific antigen is unknown. Per-nucleotide qualities are absent, and no much larger clonotype sits a single base away.

Taken from cysteine to phenylalanine, the CDR3 has 17 residues. Only the CDR3 region is kept as DNA, spanning 51 bases read in frame from base 1. CDR1 and CDR2 are read off the germline V gene as MDHEN and SYDVKM. Ends trimmed: V by 4 bases, J by 4 bases; bases unmatched to a gene: 8. TCRbeta CDR3 regions were amplified from genomic DNA by means of the immunoSEQ Assay, a bias-controlled multiplex PCR. The study's own analysis went as follows. Nucleated cell counts per sample were estimated from amplification of reference gene primers within the assay. Sequence reads were collapsed and filtered to measure the absolute abundance of every unique TCRbeta CDR3 rearrangement. For each sample, productive Simpson clonality was calculated as the square root of Simpson's diversity index across productive rearrangements. The clones in this table, taken by TCRdb from immuneACCESS, are in-frame only. Not every clone is retained; where verified, under half of the shortfall comes from an unresolved V gene, and the cause of the rest is unknown. That table supplies the V and J calls and clone size; D and trimming were determined from the DNA. For this sample there are fewer than 200,000 clones; 89% appear just once. The ten most abundant clones make up around 1.9% of the sample.

Another Seattle source contributed samples from volunteer blood donors who had recovered from COVID-19. The collaborating institutions used their own protocols to collect whole blood in K2EDTA tubes. For TCRbeta analysis, collaborators shipped samples as frozen whole blood, isolated PBMCs, or DNA extracted from either of those sample types. Sequences were obtained from peripheral blood. The chain employs TRBV28 and TRBJ2-7; 15 bases in the middle match TRBD2. The source of this sequence is a man aged 18 to 30 who had recovered from COVID-19. At the DNA level, the sequence is TGTGCCAGCAGTTCGCGGACTAGCGGGAGGGCCCTATACGAGCAGTACTTC. Its coded protein is CASSSRTSGRALYEQYF. Where the CDR3 stops, the reference TRBV28 and TRBJ2-7 genes take over; the full variable domain is DVKVTQSSRYLVKRTGEKVFLECVQDMDHENMFWYRQDPGLGLRLIYFSYDVKMKEKGDIPEGYSVSREKKERFSLILESASTNQTSMYLCASSSRTSGRALYEQYFGPGTRLTVT.